These 3 T cell receptor beta chains came from one sample sequenced in a study of kidney transplant recipient with SARS-CoV-2 infection (dated by TCRdb to 2020 to 2023). The time point label of this sample denotes: pre-pandemic baseline sample and day 111 after first positive SARS-CoV-2 test. The data were produced on an Illumina MiSeq. The public sequencing data were trimmed at Q25 with fastp and processed into clonotypes with MiXCR by TCRdb, which kept only in-frame beta chains. Each record represents a unique CDR3 protein, reported with the most common genes and DNA among its rows. In this sample the table shows roughly 230,000 distinct CDR3 sequences, more than 25% of which occur a single time. More than 6.5% of the sample rests with the top ten. The specimen comprised a blood sample, sampled at baseline and on roughly day 120 from a kidney transplant recipient. The receptors shown here come from a male patient aged 25 to 39 who had COVID-19 and was a kidney transplant recipient. Following a transplant, a fraction of the T cells may be traceable to the graft donor.

This clonotype has ten or more counts. The V gene is TRBV11-2, the J gene TRBJ2-5; D not certain. This CDR3 is 13 amino acids long. In germline, CDR1 is SGHAT, CDR2 FQNNGV. V lost 0 bases to trimming and J lost 5 bases, with 7 bases between them. CDR3 residues: CASSLDRWETQYF. In DNA, the CDR3 is TGTGCCAGCAGCTTAGATCGGTGGGAGACCCAGTACTTC. Full variable domain (missing parts from reference TRBV11-2 and TRBJ2-5): EAGVAQSPRYKIIEKRQSVAFWCNPISGHATLYWYQQILGQGPKLLIQFQNNGVVDDSQLPKDRFSAERLKGVDSTLKIQPAKLEDSAVYLCASSLDRWETQYFGPGTRLLVL.

The chain links TRBV9 to TRBJ2-3; 7 bases are a match to TRBD2. The CDR3 has 16 amino acids. The junction had 11 bases not matched to a gene; V was cut back by 2 bases and J by 5 bases. Germline V gene sequence: CDR1 SGDLS, CDR2 YYNGEE. CDR3 nucleotide sequence: TGTGCCAGCAGCGTGTCCCTAGCGGAAACGGGAGATACGCAGTATTTT. Translated: CASSVSLAETGDTQYF. Combining the CDR3 with reference TRBV9 and TRBJ2-3 gives the whole variable domain DSGVTQTPKHLITATGQRVTLRCSPRSGDLSVYWYQQSLDQGLQFLIQYYNGEERAKGNILERFSAQQFPDLHSELNLSSLELGDSALYFCASSVSLAETGDTQYFGPGTRLTVL.

Points on this clonotype: A much larger clone lies one base from this, so it may be a read error. The chain carries TRBV12-3 or TRBV12-4 and TRBJ2-1, with D tentatively TRBD1 or TRBD2 (5 bases each). The CDR3 runs to 16 residues. The CDR3 DNA reads TGTGCCGGCAGTTTAGAAGCGCCGGGACGTTACAATGAGCAGTTCTTC. Residues: CAGSLEAPGRYNEQFF.